This T cell receptor beta chain is drawn from a study of T-cell memory formation after mild COVID-19. On the study more broadly: TCR clusters showed largely donor specificity.

5'RACE with constant-segment primers yielded barcoded, UMI-tagged TCR alpha and TCR beta cDNA libraries. MiXCR, applied by TCRdb to the 5' RACE reads, yields one record per CDR3 protein. This table holds some 300,000 distinct CDR3 sequences, less than 25% found once. Per germline, CDR1 LGHNA and CDR2 YNFKEQ. The CDR3 totals 15 residues. V shed 0 bases and J 3 bases; nucleotides not matched to a gene: 3. The specimen was PBMCs or a T cell subset sorted from them (not recorded which). V gene TRBV4-2 combines with J gene TRBJ2-3, with TRBD2 matching over 7 bases. The source is a man between 18 and 35 years old who had mild COVID-19 (a few samples of this study predate the infection). Cell type and time point are not known. The CDR3 region is CASSQEASGTDTQYF. The CDR3 DNA is TGTGCCAGCAGCCAAGAGGCTAGCGGTACAGATACGCAGTATTTT.